A single sample gave rise to the 29 T cell receptor beta chains below, sequenced in a study of T cell responses to AZD1222 COVID-19 vaccine. Generated by immunoSEQ multiplex PCR, the TCRdb table keeps only in-frame clones and is missing some. The table lists around 130,000 clones, around 90% of them singletons. The source was peripheral blood, collected on day 0 of AZD1222 vaccination. The receptors shown here come from an adult in good health.

The chain links TRBV24-1 to TRBJ1-5, with TRBD1 as a possible D gene (5 bases). The V end lost 3 bases, the J end lost 9 bases, and 8 bases lay between the germline ends. The CDR3 covers 12 residues. Germline CDR1 KGHDR, CDR2 SFDVKD. The DNA of the CDR3 is TGTGCCACCAGTGATGGGACGCCGCCCCAGCATTTT. Its translation is CATSDGTPPQHF.

This clone appeared a single time. The chain uses TRBV29-1 and TRBJ2-5, with D unclear. Germline V gene lookup returns CDR1 SQVTM and CDR2 ANQGSEA. This CDR3 has 10 residues. Trimming pared 7 bases from V and 2 bases from J, leaving 5 bases between. The CDR3: CSATQETQYF. The CDR3 DNA sequence: TGCAGCGCCACTCAAGAGACCCAGTACTTC.

This clone is a singleton in its sample. The chain recombines TRBV28 with TRBJ2-7, with 7 bases that match TRBD1. After removal of 5 bases from V and 5 bases from J, the junction contained 12 bases not matched to a gene. This CDR3 region has 15 residues. CDR1 MDHEN and CDR2 SYDVKM come from the germline V gene. DNA for the CDR3: TGTGCCAGCAGTGCTCCGACGACAGGGAACCACGAGCAGTACTTC. Its translation: CASSAPTTGNHEQYF.

The chain recombines TRBV28 with TRBJ1-5; D gene uncertain. Looked up from germline, CDR1 is MDHEN and CDR2 is SYDVKM. The CDR3 is made up of 14 amino acids. Trimming took 3 bases from V and 6 from J, leaving 12 bases between them. CDR3 loop: CASSFPAVPQPQHF. The CDR3 nucleotides are TGTGCCAGCAGTTTTCCGGCAGTACCTCAGCCCCAGCATTTT.

The V call is TRBV10-1, the J call TRBJ1-5; D is possibly TRBD1 (6 bases). CDR1 is WNHNN and CDR2 is SYGVQD in the germline V gene (reference sequence). This CDR3 is built from 13 residues. V was pared by 8 bases and J by 3 bases, with 11 bases between. The CDR3 protein is CASSQGPNQPQHF. CDR3 nucleotide sequence: TGCGCCAGCTCTCAGGGGCCCAATCAGCCCCAGCATTTT.

V usage is TRBV19 and J usage is TRBJ1-1; a possible D gene is TRBD1 (5 bases). V shed 3 bases and J shed 1 base, with 15 bases lying between them. CDR3 length: 16 amino acids. From germline, CDR1 is LNHDA and CDR2 SQIVND (reference sequence). As DNA, the CDR3 is TGTGCCAGTAGTATTAAGGCTAGAGGGGCGAACACTGAAGCTTTCTTT. It translates to CASSIKARGANTEAFF. Full variable domain (rest looked up from reference TRBV19 and TRBJ1-1): DGGITQSPKYLFRKEGQNVTLSCEQNLNHDAMYWYRQDPGQGLRLIYYSQIVNDFQKGDIAEGYSVSREKKESFPLTVTSAQKNPTAFYLCASSIKARGANTEAFFGQGTRLTVV.

The CDR3 is CASSLGLAGWAGTQYF. The CDR3 nucleotides are TGTGCCAGCAGCTTAGGACTAGCGGGCTGGGCAGGGACCCAGTACTTC. This rearrangement joins TRBV7-2 to TRBJ2-5, with 10 bases fitting TRBD2. Losses at the gene ends were 1 base for V and 7 bases for J; bases not matched to a gene: 9. CDR1 is SGHTA, CDR2 FQGNSA, per germline. The CDR3 spans 16 residues. Based on the CDR3 plus reference TRBV7-2 and TRBJ2-5, the full variable domain is GAGVSQSPSNKVTEKGKDVELRCDPISGHTALYWYRQSLGQGLEFLIYFQGNSAPDKSGLPSDRFSAERTGGSVSTLTIQRTQQEDSAVYLCASSLGLAGWAGTQYFGPGTRLLVL.

The chain links TRBV27 to TRBJ1-1; D remains ambiguous. The CDR3 runs 15 residues. In germline, CDR1 is MNHEY, CDR2 SMNVEV (reference sequence). The V and J ends lost 7 bases and 0 bases respectively, with 15 bases between them. The CDR3 loop is CASTAAPGMNTEAFF. The CDR3 coding sequence is TGTGCCAGCACTGCAGCCCCGGGGATGAACACTGAAGCTTTCTTT.

This chain links TRBV13 with TRBJ2-7, with 8 bases lining up with TRBD2. The germline gives CDR1 PRHDT, CDR2 FYEKMQ (reference sequence). V lost 2 bases to trimming and J lost 7 bases; unmatched junction nucleotides: 7. This CDR3 comprises 14 residues. The CDR3 reads CASSLQRETGEQYF. CDR3 in DNA: TGTGCCAGCAGCTTACAGCGGGAGACGGGGGAGCAGTACTTC.

With respect to this clone: The junction departs from germline at one end; a sequencing error may be responsible. The chain uses TRBV5-1 and TRBJ2-3; tentative D call: TRBD2 (5 bases). Germline assignment: CDR1 SGHRS and CDR2 YFSETQ. The CDR3 sequence is 16 residues long. CDR3 bases: TGCGCCAGCGGCTTGGGTTACAGCGGTGAGACAGATACGCAGTATTTT. This encodes CASGLGYSGETDTQYF.

The rearrangement uses TRBV6-1 and TRBJ1-2; D is undetermined. The germline V gene encodes CDR1 MNHNS and CDR2 SASEGT. Deletions cut 2 bases from V and 2 bases from J, with 12 bases between. The CDR3 runs to 15 residues. DNA for the CDR3: TGTGCCAGCAGTGAAAACGATGTGGAAAACTATGGCTACACCTTC. This codes for CASSENDVENYGYTF.

This chain joins TRBV6-5 and TRBJ2-7, with D possibly matching TRBD2 (5 bases). In germline, CDR1 is MNHEY, CDR2 SVGAGI. The CDR3 sequence is 14 residues long. Trimming shortened V by 7 bases and J by 2 bases, and 15 bases separated the two germline ends. For the CDR3, the DNA is TGTGCCAGCACCTTTACGGGGAGTACCTACGAGCAGTACTTC. This gives the protein CASTFTGSTYEQYF.

CDR3 residues: CASSEPRTGNYNEQFF. The CDR3 DNA reads TGTGCCAGCAGTGAACCCCGGACAGGGAACTACAATGAGCAGTTCTTC. This sequence joins TRBV6-1 and TRBJ2-1; 8 positions match TRBD1. V gave up 2 bases and J gave up 3 bases; unmatched junction bases: 6. The germline V gene has CDR1 MNHNS and CDR2 SASEGT. The CDR3 has 16 amino acids.

CDR3 in amino acids: CASSLPAGPVWDGYTF. CDR3 sequence (DNA): TGTGCCAGCAGCCTCCCCGCCGGCCCAGTTTGGGATGGCTACACCTTC. This chain joins TRBV14 and TRBJ1-2; no reliable D call. The CDR3 consists of 16 residues. Germline assignment: CDR1 SGHDN and CDR2 FVKESK. V was shortened by 4 bases and J by 6 bases, with 21 bases between the two germline ends.

This chain links TRBV11-2 with TRBJ2-2; 11 nucleotides agree with TRBD2. CDR1 and CDR2 (germline): SGHAT, FQNNGV. J was trimmed by 6 bases and V by 6 bases; bases with no gene match: 15. The CDR3 has 18 amino acids. The CDR3 spells CASSPRGASGRTPGELFF. In nucleotides, the CDR3 is TGTGCCAGCAGTCCCCGGGGGGCTAGCGGGAGGACCCCCGGGGAGCTGTTTTTT.

This clone was observed a few times. The chain has TRBV5-1 and TRBJ2-7; TRBD1 matches 8 bases. The CDR3 loop spans 14 amino acids. Germline V gives CDR1 SGHRS, CDR2 YFSETQ. V lost 6 bases to trimming and J lost 5 bases; unmatched junction nucleotides: 10. CDR3 sequence reads: CASTSGQGANEQYF. The CDR3 region has the DNA TGCGCCAGCACCTCAGGGCAGGGGGCTAACGAGCAGTACTTC.

This clone was detected only a few times. The genes are TRBV19 and TRBJ1-6, with 7 nucleotides matching TRBD1. This CDR3 spans 14 amino acids. Germline lookup yields CDR1 LNHDA and CDR2 SQIVND (reference sequence). V dropped 7 bases and J dropped 10; count of bases not matched to a gene: 10. The CDR3 DNA follows: TGTGCCAGTACCGTTGACAGGGAGAGATCACCCCTCCACTTT. It yields the protein CASTVDRERSPLHF.

V usage is TRBV18 and J usage is TRBJ2-3, with 9 bases identical to TRBD2. Germline V lookup: CDR1 KGHSH, CDR2 LQKENI. The V and J ends lost 1 base and 5 bases, in that order; junction bases with no gene match: 7. The CDR3 has 16 residues. Here the CDR3 reads CASSPRSGGSVDTQYF. The CDR3 coding sequence is TGTGCCAGCTCACCACGGAGCGGGGGGAGTGTAGATACGCAGTATTTT.

In this sample, this clone turned up once. The DNA of the CDR3 is TGTGCCAGCTCACTCGACAGAGACTACGAGCAGTACTTC. Translating it yields CASSLDRDYEQYF. J is TRBJ2-7 and V is TRBV18, with D perhaps TRBD1 (5 bases). CDR3 length: 13 amino acids. Per germline, CDR1 KGHSH and CDR2 LQKENI. The V end lost 4 bases, the J end lost 3 bases, and 10 bases lay between the germline ends.

The J gene is TRBJ2-2, the V gene TRBV5-4; D not certain. The germline V gene has CDR1 SGHNT and CDR2 YYREEE (reference sequence). This CDR3 comprises 15 residues. V dropped 3 bases and J dropped 7 bases, with 16 bases sitting between them. In nucleotides, the CDR3 is TGTGCCAGCAGCTGGAGAGGTCCTGGGCGCGGGGAGCTGTTTTTT. This translates into CASSWRGPGRGELFF.

The CDR3 loop is CASSTDSLSGNTIYF. As DNA, the CDR3 is TGCGCCAGCAGCACGGACAGCCTCTCTGGAAACACCATATATTTT. This sequence joins TRBV5-1 and TRBJ1-3, with D maybe TRBD1 (6 bases). Trimming shortened V by 4 bases and J by 0 bases, and 11 bases separated the two germline ends. Germline V gene data show CDR1 as SGHRS and CDR2 as YFSETQ. CDR3 size: 15 residues.

This clone was counted only a few times. This chain's CDR3 is CAWSVMNTEAFF. CDR3 DNA sequence: TGTGCCTGGAGTGTTATGAACACTGAAGCTTTCTTT. The gene calls are TRBV30 and TRBJ1-1; D gene uncertain. Germline V gives CDR1 GTSNPN, CDR2 SVGIG (reference sequence). The V end was cut by 0 bases, the J end by 0 bases, with 2 bases between. There are 12 residues in the CDR3.

The chain has TRBV19 and TRBJ1-3; 8 bases match TRBD1. The V gene end was trimmed by 4 bases and the J gene end by 1 base; junction bases not matched to a gene: 6. The CDR3 has 16 residues. From germline, CDR1 is LNHDA and CDR2 SQIVND (reference sequence). CDR3 bases: TGTGCCAGTAGTAGACAGGGGAAAGCATCTGGAAACACCATATATTTT. Translated, it gives CASSRQGKASGNTIYF.

The V gene is TRBV19, the J gene TRBJ1-6; 10 bases match TRBD1. This CDR3 contains 17 residues. With 8 bases clipped from V and 8 bases from J, the junction kept 15 bases outside the gene matches. Germline V lookup: CDR1 LNHDA, CDR2 SQIVND (reference sequence). The CDR3 coding sequence is TGTGCCAGTCGTCATACACGGGACAGGGGTAGATATTCACCCCTCCACTTT. Residues: CASRHTRDRGRYSPLHF. The full variable domain, its missing parts supplied by reference TRBV19 and TRBJ1-6, is DGGITQSPKYLFRKEGQNVTLSCEQNLNHDAMYWYRQDPGQGLRLIYYSQIVNDFQKGDIAEGYSVSREKKESFPLTVTSAQKNPTAFYLCASRHTRDRGRYSPLHFGNGTRLTVT.

CDR3 DNA sequence: TGTGCCACCACGTCGTTCAATGAGGGAGAGACCCAGTACTTC. Its protein product is CATTSFNEGETQYF. V gene TRBV24-1 combines with J gene TRBJ2-5, with D maybe TRBD2 (5 bases). Trimming stripped 8 bases from V and 4 bases from J, with 16 bases between. Germline CDR1 reads KGHDR; CDR2 reads SFDVKD. This CDR3 is built from 14 residues.

The chain combines TRBV15 with TRBJ2-5; D possibly uses TRBD1 or TRBD2 (5 bases each). The CDR3 spans 16 residues. V was pared by 1 base and J by 2 bases, with 14 bases between. Germline V gene sequence: CDR1 LNHNV, CDR2 YYDKDF (reference sequence). CDR3 loop: CATSRGLRDAQETQYF. The CDR3 nucleotides read TGTGCCACCAGCAGAGGCCTCCGGGACGCGCAAGAGACCCAGTACTTC.

V usage is TRBV10-3 and J usage is TRBJ2-3; TRBD1 matches at 7 bases. The length of the CDR3 is 13 residues. The V gene's germline CDR1 is ENHRY and CDR2 SYGVKD. Trimming took 7 bases from V and 5 from J; bases not matched to a gene: 6. The DNA of the CDR3 is TGTGCCATCATGGGACAGTCCGAAGATACGCAGTATTTT. Amino acid sequence: CAIMGQSEDTQYF.

The chain combines TRBV7-7 with TRBJ2-5; D may match TRBD1 or TRBD2 (5 bases each). The length of the CDR3 is 15 residues. Germline loops: CDR1 SSHAT, CDR2 FNYEAQ (reference sequence). Trimming shortened V by 5 bases and J by 7 bases, and 20 bases separated the two germline ends. CDR3 sequence reads: CASSPLRDAAGTQYF. The CDR3 region has the DNA TGTGCCAGCAGCCCTCTCCGGGACGCTGCTGGGACCCAGTACTTC.

The gene calls are TRBV28 and TRBJ1-6; unclear D gene. Germline-derived CDR1 and CDR2 are MDHEN and SYDVKM. The V gene lost 5 bases and the J gene lost 14 bases, with 13 bases spanning the gap. The CDR3 covers 12 residues. The CDR3 DNA reads as TGTGCCAGCAGTCCCGATACGCCTGCCCTCCACTTT. Translation: CASSPDTPALHF.